Shown below are 32 T cell receptor beta chains from a single sample sequenced in a study of blood T cells in healthy people across ages. A J-beta primer mix and a sample-barcoded 5' primer were used in a second PCR of roughly 6 to 12 cycles. MiXCR, run by TCRdb on the 5' RACE reads, gives a single entry per CDR3 protein. The sample yields roughly 1.6 million distinct CDR3 sequences, around 36% seen once. The sequenced material came from blood. The receptors were sampled from a woman aged 25 to 39 in good health.

Many counts were recorded for this clonotype. This chain uses TRBV20-1 with TRBJ2-7; D may be TRBD1 (6 bases). Germline V gives CDR1 DFQATT, CDR2 SNEGSKA (reference sequence). With 3 bases removed from V and 3 bases from J, the gap between germline ends came to 15 bases. This CDR3 comprises 14 residues. CDR3 bases: TGCAGTGCTAGTACCGTACAGGGCAACTACGAGCAGTACTTC. Translation: CSASTVQGNYEQYF.

The chain couples TRBV25-1 to TRBJ1-1; TRBD1 matches at 7 bases. CDR1 is MGHDK and CDR2 is SYGVNS in the germline V gene. CDR3 length: 13 residues. After removal of 4 bases from V and 5 bases from J, the junction contained 4 bases not matched to a gene. CDR3 in DNA: TGTGCCAGCAGTGTGACAGGGTGGACTGAAGCTTTCTTT. Amino acid sequence: CASSVTGWTEAFF.

This clonotype has at least ten counts. The rearrangement links TRBV29-1 to TRBJ1-2, with 7 bases that match TRBD1. V trimming: 7 bases; J trimming: 4 bases; junction bases outside the gene matches: 6. The germline gives CDR1 SQVTM, CDR2 ANQGSEA. The CDR3 has 12 residues. The CDR3 sequence is CSAPTGPYGYTF. CDR3 in DNA: TGCAGCGCCCCGACAGGGCCCTATGGCTACACCTTC. Based on the CDR3 plus reference TRBV29-1 and TRBJ1-2, the full variable domain is SAVISQKPSRDICQRGTSLTIQCQVDSQVTMMFWYRQQPGQSLTLIATANQGSEATYESGFVIDKFPISRPNLTFSTLTVSNMSPEDSSIYLCSAPTGPYGYTFGSGTRLTVV.

This clonotype was seen many times. CDR3 in amino acids: CASSLAGLPYEQYF. CDR3 DNA: TGTGCCAGCAGCTTAGCGGGCCTTCCCTACGAGCAGTACTTC. The V gene is TRBV7-9, the J gene TRBJ2-7, with D hard to call. The germline CDR1 and CDR2 sequences are SEHNR and FQNEAQ (reference sequence). V was shortened by 0 bases and J by 2 bases, with 8 bases between the two germline ends. This CDR3 contains 14 residues.

This chain links TRBV6-5 with TRBJ2-1; D may correspond to TRBD1 or TRBD2 (6 bases each). The germline V gene has CDR1 MNHEY and CDR2 SVGAGI. CDR3 length equals 18 residues. The germline V and J ends were trimmed by 0 bases and 2 bases, with 17 bases remaining between them. The CDR3 loop is CASSYSTRGGGPYNEQFF. DNA of the CDR3: TGTGCCAGCAGTTACTCGACCAGGGGAGGCGGTCCCTACAATGAGCAGTTCTTC.

In this sample, this clonotype turned up many times. This sequence joins TRBV15 and TRBJ2-7; TRBD2 matches 7 bases. The V gene end was trimmed by 1 base and the J gene end by 6 bases; junction bases not matched to a gene: 6. The CDR3 spans 14 residues. Germline V gene data show CDR1 as LNHNV and CDR2 as YYDKDF (reference sequence). The CDR3 protein is CATSRGRGGSEQYF. Here the CDR3 DNA reads TGTGCCACCAGCAGAGGAAGGGGAGGGTCCGAGCAGTACTTC.

The genes are TRBV10-3 and TRBJ2-7; tentatively, D is TRBD1 (6 bases). Trimming removed 3 bases from V and 3 bases from J, with 15 bases in between. The CDR3 loop spans 15 amino acids. CDR1 is ENHRY, CDR2 SYGVKD, per germline. The chain's CDR3 is CAISDWDTGIYEQYF. The CDR3, as DNA: TGTGCCATCAGTGATTGGGACACTGGAATCTACGAGCAGTACTTC.

The rearrangement joins TRBV5-5 to TRBJ2-3, with D perhaps matching TRBD2 (6 bases). The CDR3 loop spans 16 amino acids. The V end was cut by 1 base, the J end by 5 bases, with 17 bases between. Germline-derived CDR1 and CDR2 are SGHKS and YYEKEE (reference sequence). This chain's CDR3 is CASSLQSGPFLDTQYF. CDR3 bases: TGTGCCAGCAGCTTGCAGAGCGGGCCTTTCCTAGATACGCAGTATTTT.

The chain couples TRBV28 to TRBJ2-7; D remains ambiguous. Germline V gene data show CDR1 as MDHEN and CDR2 as SYDVKM. This CDR3 spans 14 amino acids. V lost 2 bases, J lost 1 base, and 9 bases lay in between. The CDR3 loop reads CASSLSGMSYEQYF. Here the CDR3 DNA reads TGTGCCAGCAGTTTAAGTGGGATGTCCTACGAGCAGTACTTC.

This clonotype has more than one count but fewer than ten. The V call is TRBV14, the J call TRBJ2-7; no definite D call. This CDR3 contains 15 residues. CDR1 and CDR2 from the germline V gene are SGHDN and FVKESK. V was pared by 1 base and J by 2 bases, with 12 bases between. In DNA form, the CDR3 reads TGTGCCAGCAGCCAAGTCGGGTACAGAGCCTACGAGCAGTACTTC. Protein sequence: CASSQVGYRAYEQYF.

V usage is TRBV28 and J usage is TRBJ1-2, with 10 bases aligning to TRBD1. In germline, CDR1 is MDHEN, CDR2 SYDVKM. The CDR3 length is 16 residues. V lost 4 bases, J lost 4 bases, and 9 bases stayed unmatched. The CDR3 sequence is CASSSGGDRGGYGYTF. The CDR3 coding sequence is TGTGCCAGCAGTTCCGGAGGGGACAGGGGCGGCTATGGCTACACCTTC.

As to this clonotype: The junction does not match germline at one end; this may be a read error. The chain combines TRBV27 with TRBJ2-1, with 7 bases identical to TRBD1. The germline V gene encodes CDR1 MNHEY and CDR2 SMNVEV (reference sequence). This CDR3 spans 16 amino acids. The CDR3 loop reads CASSLSIRGTYNEQFF. Here the CDR3 DNA reads TGTGCCAGCAGTCTATCGATCAGGGGGACCTACAATGAGCAGTTCTTC.

This clonotype was observed a few times. The CDR3 loop reads CASSSRLASGTGELFF. The CDR3, as DNA: TGTGCCAGCAGCTCTAGACTAGCTTCGGGCACCGGGGAGCTGTTTTTT. The chain uses TRBV7-9 and TRBJ2-2; 7 nucleotides match TRBD2. The CDR3 is 16 residues long. The germline CDR1 and CDR2 sequences are SEHNR and FQNEAQ (reference sequence). V gave up 4 bases and J gave up 4 bases; unmatched junction bases: 9.

The chain links TRBV5-1 to TRBJ2-1; 8 nucleotides align to TRBD1. The trim removed 4 bases at V and 8 bases at J, leaving 8 bases unmatched. The CDR3 covers 14 residues. The germline CDR1 and CDR2 sequences are SGHRS and YFSETQ. The CDR3 nucleotides read TGCGCCAGCAGCCCGCGGACAGGGAACGATGAGCAGTTCTTC. This gives the protein CASSPRTGNDEQFF.

This chain uses TRBV14 with TRBJ2-5, with 7 positions matching TRBD1. The DNA end lines up better with TRBJ2-7; the J call may be wrong. This CDR3 has 14 amino acids. CDR1 and CDR2 (germline): SGHDN, FVKESK. The CDR3 bases are TGTGCCAGCAGCCGACCGGGACAGTACTACGAGCAGTACTTC. Amino acid sequence: CASSRPGQYYEQYF.

The sample holds many counts of this clonotype. The V and J genes are TRBV7-9 and TRBJ2-7; D may be TRBD1 (6 bases). Between the trimmed V and J ends, which lost 0 bases and 6 bases, there was a span of 18 bases. Germline V gene lookup returns CDR1 SEHNR and CDR2 FQNEAQ (reference sequence). The CDR3 spans 16 residues. For the CDR3, the DNA is TGTGCCAGCAGCTTAGCTGGGGCAGGGGCAGGATCCGAGCAGTACTTC. Its translation is CASSLAGAGAGSEQYF.

This clonotype was detected only a few times. This chain connects TRBV29-1 to TRBJ2-1; D might be TRBD2 (5 bases). Trimming stripped 1 base from V and 6 bases from J, with 7 bases between. The CDR3 sequence is 12 residues long. Germline V CDR1 and CDR2: SQVTM, ANQGSEA. CDR3 coding DNA: TGCAGCGTTGAAGGCGGGTTCAATGAGCAGTTCTTC. This codes for CSVEGGFNEQFF.

The genes are TRBV5-1 and TRBJ1-2, with 8 bases that match TRBD1. The trim removed 5 bases at V and 0 bases at J, leaving 3 bases unmatched. The CDR3 loop spans 14 amino acids. Germline loops: CDR1 SGHRS, CDR2 YFSETQ. CDR3 in amino acids: CASRLTGANYGYTF. The CDR3 region has the DNA TGCGCCAGCAGGCTGACAGGGGCTAACTATGGCTACACCTTC.

V and J are TRBV28 and TRBJ2-3; 10 positions match TRBD2. The CDR3 is 16 amino acids. CDR1 is MDHEN, CDR2 SYDVKM, per germline. V lost 4 bases and J lost 7; bases outside the gene matches: 11. CDR3 amino acids: CASSSASGSVGNTQYF. The CDR3 nucleotides are TGTGCCAGCAGTTCGGCTAGCGGGAGTGTGGGTAATACGCAGTATTTT.

The gene calls are TRBV9 and TRBJ2-5; D is tentatively TRBD1 or TRBD2 (6 bases each). Trimming took 4 bases from V and 0 from J, leaving 19 bases between them. Germline V gene lookup returns CDR1 SGDLS and CDR2 YYNGEE. This CDR3 spans 17 amino acids. CDR3 coding DNA: TGTGCCAGCAGCCCTATGAGTGGGGGGCAGTACCAAGAGACCCAGTACTTC. Amino acids: CASSPMSGGQYQETQYF. Complete variable domain (other parts from reference TRBV9 and TRBJ2-5): DSGVTQTPKHLITATGQRVTLRCSPRSGDLSVYWYQQSLDQGLQFLIQYYNGEERAKGNILERFSAQQFPDLHSELNLSSLELGDSALYFCASSPMSGGQYQETQYFGPGTRLLVL.

The chain couples TRBV7-9 to TRBJ2-7, with TRBD2 identical over 7 bases. Per the germline V gene, CDR1 is SEHNR and CDR2 is FQNEAQ (reference sequence). Trimming removed 5 bases from V and 2 bases from J; junction bases left unmatched: 12. The CDR3 runs to 16 residues. The CDR3 DNA reads as TGTGCCAGCAGCCTGTCATTCGGGAGGAATACCTACGAGCAGTACTTC. The encoded protein is CASSLSFGRNTYEQYF.

This clonotype was counted a few times. V is TRBV10-3 and J is TRBJ2-3; 8 positions agree with TRBD1. The ends lost 5 bases at V and 4 bases at J; junction bases unmatched: 5. The CDR3 loop spans 14 amino acids. Germline lookup yields CDR1 ENHRY and CDR2 SYGVKD. In DNA, the CDR3 is TGTGCCATCAGTCTCGACAGGGGAGCAGATACGCAGTATTTT. Encoded protein: CAISLDRGADTQYF.

This clonotype was observed a handful of times. The gene calls are TRBV3-1 and TRBJ1-1, with D unclear. Trimming removed 5 bases at V and 0 bases at J, with 10 bases between. CDR1 LGHDT and CDR2 YNNKEL come from the germline V gene (reference sequence). There are 14 residues in the CDR3. The CDR3 loop reads CASSLQRVNTEAFF. CDR3 DNA: TGTGCCAGCAGCTTACAGAGGGTGAACACTGAAGCTTTCTTT.

This clonotype was seen more than once but under ten times. V gene TRBV6-5 combines with J gene TRBJ2-1, with D hard to call. V was pared by 5 bases and J by 6 bases, with 11 bases between. This CDR3 contains 13 residues. Germline CDR1 reads MNHEY; CDR2 reads SVGAGI. In DNA, the CDR3 is TGTGCCAGCAGTCCCCCGGGCGTCAATGAGCAGTTCTTC. This gives the protein CASSPPGVNEQFF.

This chain joins TRBV5-1 and TRBJ2-7, with D possibly matching TRBD2 (6 bases). Deletions cut 0 bases from V and 6 bases from J, with 10 bases between. The CDR3 is 13 residues long. Germline-derived CDR1 and CDR2 are SGHRS and YFSETQ. The CDR3 region is CASSLGRGIEQYF. Written as DNA, the CDR3 is TGCGCCAGCAGCTTGGGGCGGGGAATCGAGCAGTACTTC.

This clonotype was found many times. The chain joins TRBV7-8 to TRBJ2-5, with TRBD2 matching 9 bases. The CDR3 covers 16 residues. V shed 5 bases and J 2 bases; nucleotides not matched to a gene: 9. Germline V gives CDR1 SGHVS, CDR2 FQNEAQ. The CDR3 loop reads CASSHRLADIQETQYF. The CDR3 coding sequence is TGTGCCAGCAGCCATAGACTAGCGGATATTCAAGAGACCCAGTACTTC.

This chain joins TRBV5-1 and TRBJ1-1; D possibly corresponds to TRBD1 (5 bases). This CDR3 is 14 amino acids long. Germline V gives CDR1 SGHRS, CDR2 YFSETQ. V lost 2 bases and J lost 7, with 15 bases in between. The CDR3 DNA follows: TGCGCCAGCAGCTTACCGGGGGGGGTTAATGAAGCTTTCTTT. Protein sequence: CASSLPGGVNEAFF.

There are many counts of this clonotype. The genes are TRBV6-6 and TRBJ2-3; D is uncertain. This CDR3 is built from 12 residues. Trimming cost V 1 base and J 5 bases, with 4 bases left between them. The germline V gene has CDR1 MNHNY and CDR2 SVGAGI (reference sequence). Here the CDR3 DNA reads TGTGCCAGCAGTTACTGGAAAGATACGCAGTATTTT. Its translation is CASSYWKDTQYF.

The sample holds a few counts of this clonotype. This chain links TRBV20-1 with TRBJ1-1; D call uncertain. Germline CDR1 and CDR2: DFQATT and SNEGSKA (reference sequence). The CDR3 extends over 13 amino acids. Trimming shortened V by 6 bases and J by 2 bases, and 13 bases separated the two germline ends. As DNA, the CDR3 is TGCAGTGCCGGCAAGGGTCGTAACACTGAAGCTTTCTTT. Its translation is CSAGKGRNTEAFF.

This clonotype has more than one count but fewer than ten. CDR3 coding DNA: TGTGCCAGCAGCTCCGGGACTAGCGGGAGGCCCGAGGGAGAGACCCAGTACTTC. This sequence encodes CASSSGTSGRPEGETQYF. The chain is built from TRBV7-3 and TRBJ2-5; 15 nucleotides match TRBD2. The CDR3 spans 18 residues. V lost 4 bases, J lost 4 bases, and 10 bases stayed unmatched. Germline assignment: CDR1 SGHTA and CDR2 FQGTGA.

DNA for the CDR3: TGTGCCAGCAGCTCCCGGACCGGAGTAGCCTACGAGCAGTACTTC. Translation gives CASSSRTGVAYEQYF. The chain uses TRBV5-6 and TRBJ2-7; D unclear. The V end lost 3 bases, the J end lost 2 bases, and 15 bases lay between the germline ends. The germline V gene has CDR1 SGHDT and CDR2 YYEEEE. The CDR3 spans 15 residues. The entire variable domain, with the rest obtained from reference TRBV5-6 and TRBJ2-7, is as follows: DAGVTQSPTHLIKTRGQQVTLRCSPKSGHDTVSWYQQALGQGPQFIFQYYEEEERQRGNFPDRFSGHQFPNYSSELNVNALLLGDSALYLCASSSRTGVAYEQYFGPGTRLTVT.

About this clonotype: This is likely a read error, given that the CDR3 carries no conserved phenylalanine or tryptophan at its end. The chain links TRBV6-5 to TRBJ1-2; TRBD1 might be the D (5 bases). Germline values: CDR1 MNHEY, CDR2 SVGAGI. The CDR3 loop spans 13 amino acids. V lost 6 bases to trimming and J lost 0 bases, with 8 bases between them. The CDR3 sequence is CASSDSSNYGYTL. As DNA, the CDR3 is TGTGCCAGCAGCGACAGTTCTAACTATGGCTACACCTTG.